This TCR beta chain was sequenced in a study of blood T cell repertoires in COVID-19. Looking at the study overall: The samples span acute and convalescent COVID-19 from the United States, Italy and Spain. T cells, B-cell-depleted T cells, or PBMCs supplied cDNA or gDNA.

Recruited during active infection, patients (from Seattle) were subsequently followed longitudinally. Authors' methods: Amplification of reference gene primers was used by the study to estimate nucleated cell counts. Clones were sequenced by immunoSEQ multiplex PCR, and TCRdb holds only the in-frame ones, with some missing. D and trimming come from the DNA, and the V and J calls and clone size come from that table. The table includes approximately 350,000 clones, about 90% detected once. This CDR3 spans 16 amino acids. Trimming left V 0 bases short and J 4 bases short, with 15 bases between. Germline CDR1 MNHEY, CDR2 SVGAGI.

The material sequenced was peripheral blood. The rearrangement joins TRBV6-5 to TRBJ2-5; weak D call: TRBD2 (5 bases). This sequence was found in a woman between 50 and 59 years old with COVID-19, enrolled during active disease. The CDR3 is CASSYSPTGGRETQYF. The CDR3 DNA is TGTGCCAGCAGTTACTCCCCCACCGGTGGGAGAGAGACCCAGTACTTC.